Below, 6 T cell receptor beta chains from the same sample are listed, as sequenced in a study of blood T cell repertoires in COVID-19. Profiled with immunoSEQ multiplex PCR; TCRdb holds only in-frame clones, not every one. The sample contains approximately 83,000 clones, around 79% of which appear only once. The sample comprised peripheral blood. The source is a woman of 80 years or more with acute or convalescent COVID-19.

This chain joins TRBV4-2 and TRBJ1-4; D is unclear. Per the germline V gene, CDR1 is LGHNA and CDR2 is YNFKEQ. This CDR3 has 16 amino acids. Trimming took off 5 bases at V and 2 bases at J, with 15 bases between the two ends. This CDR3 reads CASSSGGKGTNEKLFF. For the CDR3, the DNA is TGTGCCAGCAGCTCAGGCGGGAAAGGGACTAATGAAAAACTGTTTTTT.

The gene calls are TRBV29-1 and TRBJ1-4; the match to TRBD1 covers 9 bases. V dropped 6 bases and J dropped 8; count of bases not matched to a gene: 4. CDR3 length: 12 residues. In germline, CDR1 is SQVTM, CDR2 ANQGSEA. CDR3 nucleotide sequence: TGCAGCGTGGGACAGGGACGCGAAAAACTGTTTTTT. Its translation: CSVGQGREKLFF.

This chain uses TRBV4-3 with TRBJ1-2, with D maybe TRBD1 (5 bases). CDR1 and CDR2 (germline): LGHNA, YSLEER. CDR3 length: 13 residues. Trimming took 0 bases from V and 8 from J, leaving 10 bases between them. The CDR3 coding sequence is TGCGCCAGCAGCCAAGACAGGGCTCACGGCTACACCTTC. This translates into CASSQDRAHGYTF.

The chain employs TRBV2 and TRBJ2-7, with D possibly TRBD2 on 6 matching bases. Deletions cut 8 bases from V and 5 bases from J, with 19 bases between. Germline CDR1 is SNHLY and CDR2 is FYNNEI. The CDR3 covers 14 residues. CDR3 in amino acids: CASDRLAGLDEQYF. Here the CDR3 DNA reads TGTGCCAGCGATCGACTGGCGGGACTGGACGAGCAGTACTTC. Supplemented by reference TRBV2 and TRBJ2-7, the full variable domain reads EPEVTQTPSHQVTQMGQEVILRCVPISNHLYFYWYRQILGQKVEFLVSFYNNEISEKSEIFDDQFSVERPDGSNFTLKIRSTKLEDSAMYFCASDRLAGLDEQYFGPGTRLTVT.

The chain recombines TRBV30 with TRBJ2-7, with D possibly being TRBD1 (6 bases). The germline V and J ends were trimmed by 5 bases and 1 base, with 12 bases remaining between them. Germline loops: CDR1 GTSNPN, CDR2 SVGIG (reference sequence). The CDR3 runs 13 residues. CDR3 sequence reads: CAWAKGQSYEQYF. CDR3 DNA: TGTGCCTGGGCTAAAGGACAGTCCTACGAGCAGTACTTC.

The chain is built from TRBV9 and TRBJ2-3, with 8 positions matching TRBD2. The CDR3 contains 15 residues. Per the germline V gene, CDR1 is SGDLS and CDR2 is YYNGEE. Germline trimming cut 2 bases from V and 3 bases from J; bases unmatched to any gene: 5. CDR3 amino acids: CASSVRLARTDTQYF. The DNA of the CDR3 is TGTGCCAGCAGCGTTCGACTAGCGAGAACAGATACGCAGTATTTT.